This T cell receptor (beta chain) was sequenced in a study of blood T cell repertoires in COVID-19. At the level of the study: The United States, Italy and Spain supplied acute and convalescent COVID-19 samples. Sources were T cells, B-cell-depleted T cells, or PBMCs; the material itself was cDNA or gDNA.

Germline CDR1 SGHTA, CDR2 FQGNSA. The CDR3 runs 17 residues. V lost 1 base and J lost 7; bases outside the gene matches: 12. Authors' data handling: Amplification of reference gene primers provided the estimated nucleated cell counts. The data were produced by immunoSEQ multiplex PCR, yet TCRdb's version contains in-frame clones alone and is incomplete. The V and J calls and clone size come from that table; D and trimming were worked out from the DNA. In the table there are tens of thousands of clones, roughly 84% of which are singletons. Source material: peripheral blood. This TCR came from a man in his fifties or sixties with acute or convalescent COVID-19. This rearrangement joins TRBV7-2 to TRBJ2-1; 8 bases align to TRBD1. The CDR3 is CASSLEPGGLGRNEQFF. The CDR3 DNA reads as TGTGCCAGCAGCTTAGAGCCAGGGGGCTTAGGTAGGAATGAGCAGTTCTTC. Drawing the rest from reference TRBV7-2 and TRBJ2-1, the complete variable domain is GAGVSQSPSNKVTEKGKDVELRCDPISGHTALYWYRQSLGQGLEFLIYFQGNSAPDKSGLPSDRFSAERTGGSVSTLTIQRTQQEDSAVYLCASSLEPGGLGRNEQFFGPGTRLTVL.